This T cell receptor beta chain was documented in a study of T-cell reconstitution after alpha-beta-depleted transplantation in children (dated by TCRdb to the mid-2010s). For context, the study as a whole: T-cell immune reconstitution after TCRalphabeta/CD19-depleted allogeneic hematopoietic cell transplantation in children was quantitatively tracked in the study by means of TCR repertoire profiling.

The receptor library was made with PCR. The listed sequencing device is Illumina HiSeq 2500. TCR library preparation used molecular barcoding, with unique molecular identifiers applied to normalize quantification of the TCRbeta repertoire. The raw public reads went through TCRdb reprocessing: fastp at Q25, MiXCR clone calling, in-frame beta chains kept. A single entry per CDR3 protein holds the most common genes and DNA from its merged rows. Counted in this sample were some 200,000 distinct CDR3 sequences; approximately 8% of them appeared once. Of the sample, 35% to 45% falls within the top ten clones. Explained via the paper, the treatment or condition label denotes: allogeneic hematopoietic cell transplantation with graft depleted of TCRalphabeta T cells and CD19 B cells. TCRalphabeta/CD19-depleted allogeneic hematopoietic cell grafts were given to the transplant recipients, all of whom were children.

Summary of the overall study and its limitations: Over the following months the frequencies of hyperexpanded clones went down, and after one year T-cell counts and TCRbeta diversity were mostly credited to newly produced T cells. The apparently early recovery of alphabetaT-cell counts about two months after transplant reportedly depended on only several hundred rapidly expanded clones that came from non-depleted graft cells. The high TCRbeta diversity at day 60 in some patients was ascribed to recipient T cells and intrathymic progenitors that had survived conditioning.

A word on this clonotype: The antigen it binds to is not known. Base qualities are missing; no much larger clone stands one base away.

Reading the germline V gene gives CDR1 SGHRS and CDR2 YFSETQ. The trim is 3 bases for V and 0 bases for J, with a gap of 10 bases between the germline ends. Including the terminal cysteine and phenylalanine, the CDR3 comprises 15 residues. The read is trimmed to its CDR3 DNA, 45 bases read in frame from base 1. Sequencing used PBMCs, mostly from graft donor cells, obtained 360 days after TCRalphabeta/CD19-depleted stem cell transplant. The clonotype comes from a male patient between 2 and 9 years old who had a stem cell transplant for acute myeloid leukemia, so the T cells may come from the graft donor. The chain uses TRBV5-1 and TRBJ2-1; the D gene is possibly TRBD2, with 6 bases matching. The DNA is TGCGCCAGCAGCTCCGCCGGGGGCTCCTACAATGAGCAGTTCTTC. Translated, it gives CASSSAGGSYNEQFF.